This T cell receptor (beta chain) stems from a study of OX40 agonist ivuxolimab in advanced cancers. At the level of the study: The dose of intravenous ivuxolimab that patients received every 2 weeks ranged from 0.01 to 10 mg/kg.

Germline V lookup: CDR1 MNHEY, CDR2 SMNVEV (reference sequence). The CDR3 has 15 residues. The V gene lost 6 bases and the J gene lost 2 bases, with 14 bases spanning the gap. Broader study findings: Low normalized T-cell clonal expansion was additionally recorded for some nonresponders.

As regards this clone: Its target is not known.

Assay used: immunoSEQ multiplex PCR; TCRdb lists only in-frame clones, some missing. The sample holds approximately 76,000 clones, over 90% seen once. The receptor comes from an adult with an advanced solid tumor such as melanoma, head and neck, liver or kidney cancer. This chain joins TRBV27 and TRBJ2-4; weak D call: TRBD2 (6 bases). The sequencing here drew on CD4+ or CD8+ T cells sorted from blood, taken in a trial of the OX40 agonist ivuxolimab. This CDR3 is CASSFLGGTKNIQYF. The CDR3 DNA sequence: TGTGCCAGCAGCTTCCTCGGGGGAACCAAAAACATTCAGTACTTC.